This T cell receptor (beta chain) was recorded in a study of cytomegalovirus exposure and HLA in healthy donors. General study results and limits: As was reported, the classifier diagnosed cytomegalovirus status with high specificity and sensitivity. Most TCR sequences were seen very rarely across donors, but some public TCRs occurred in many. Associated with cytomegalovirus, according to the listing, were 170 or so TCR beta chains.

Some clones are missing from TCRdb's copy, which holds only in-frame ones; the method was immunoSEQ multiplex PCR. There are under 250,000 clones in the sample; over 65% occur only once, and 4.5% to 6% lies in the top ten. Germline V CDR1 and CDR2: MNHEY, SVGAGI. V lost 4 bases and J lost 10, with 13 bases in between. This CDR3 is 12 amino acids long. With respect to this clone: Antigen unknown.

While the first cohort had about 610 subjects, the donors belonged to the separate validation cohort of roughly 130 subjects. The sample comprised PBMCs. The sequence came from a woman in her late teens or twenties in good health and CMV-seronegative. The genes are TRBV6-5 and TRBJ1-1, with a tentative D call TRBD1 (6 bases). CDR3 protein: CASSSRTDRAFF. In DNA form, the CDR3 reads TGTGCCAGCAGTTCCCGGACAGACAGAGCTTTCTTT.